The rows below give T cell receptor beta chains drawn from one sample of a study of technical replicates of blood from a handful of donors. Assay: immunoSEQ multiplex PCR; the TCRdb copy retains only in-frame clones and omits some. The sample lists about 100,000 clones, approximately 95% occurring once. Material for sequencing was T cells isolated from PBMCs. These receptors were obtained from a human donor in good health. Both conserved end residues are part of each CDR3. The D gene is left open where the match is weak. Clone size is given for some rows only: seen once, a few or many times, or a class if the clone is expanded.

D	size	V	J	DNA	CDR3
TRBD2	.	TRBV29-1	TRBJ2-5	TGCAGCGTTCGATTCGGTAGCGTGGGGGGGCAAGAGACCCAGTACTTC	CSVRFGSVGGQETQYF
TRBD1	.	TRBV6-5	TRBJ1-2	TGTGCCAGCAGGACCGGACAGGGGGCTGGCTATGGCTACACCTTC	CASRTGQGAGYGYTF
.	.	TRBV6-1	TRBJ1-1	TGTGCCAGCAGCGAAAGGGGGAGAACTGAAGCTTTCTTT	CASSERGRTEAFF
TRBD2	.	TRBV27	TRBJ2-3	TGTGCCAGCAGTTCTCACCTTGGACTAGCGGGCACAGATACGCAGTATTTT	CASSSHLGLAGTDTQYF
TRBD1	.	TRBV11-3	TRBJ1-1	TGTGCCAGCAGCTTGTGGGATCACAGGGGTTCGGTTGAAGCTTTCTTT	CASSLWDHRGSVEAFF
TRBD1	.	TRBV7-9	TRBJ2-7	TGTGCCAGCAGCGTATCGGGACAGCGATCCTACGAGCAGTACTTC	CASSVSGQRSYEQYF
.	.	TRBV10-3	TRBJ1-3	TGTGCCATCAGTAAAGTTGGAGGTCCCTCTGGAAACACCATATATTTT	CAISKVGGPSGNTIYF
TRBD1	.	TRBV5-1	TRBJ2-2	TGCGCCAGCAACCCGGACAGGGGTGAGAGGGGGGAGCTGTTTTTT	CASNPDRGERGELFF
TRBD2	once	TRBV11-2	TRBJ2-1	TGTGCCAGCAGCTTGGCTAGCGGAAACAATGAGCAGTTCTTC	CASSLASGNNEQFF
.	.	TRBV18	TRBJ2-7	TGTGCCAGCTCACCACCGGCGCGGGTCAAAAGCTACGAGCAGTACTTC	CASSPPARVKSYEQYF
TRBD1	.	TRBV7-9	TRBJ2-5	TGTGCCAGCAGCTATCGACAGGGTCGACAAGAGACCCAGTACTTC	CASSYRQGRQETQYF
.	few	TRBV6-5	TRBJ1-2	TGTGCCTCAGCGGCAGGAAACTATGGCTACACCTTC	CASAAGNYGYTF
.	.	TRBV28	TRBJ1-1	TGTGCCAGCAACTACCCCTCCCCCGGAAGGGCTTTCTTT	CASNYPSPGRAFF
.	.	TRBV2	TRBJ1-2	TGTGCCAGCAGTTCAGGTTCTGGCTACACCTTC	CASSSGSGYTF
.	.	TRBV27	TRBJ2-3	TGTGCCAGCACGGGGAAAACAGATACGCAGTATTTT	CASTGKTDTQYF
TRBD2	.	TRBV7-3	TRBJ2-1	TGTGCCAGCAGCTTAAGGAGCCGGGGGGATGAGCAGTTCTTC	CASSLRSRGDEQFF
TRBD2	.	TRBV29-1	TRBJ2-5	TGCAGCGGTTCCCCCCTGGGGGGGGGTGAGACCCAGTACTTC	CSGSPLGGGETQYF
TRBD2	.	TRBV11-3	TRBJ2-7	TGTGCCAGCAGCCTCAGCGGGGGGGCCCACGAGCAGTACTTC	CASSLSGGAHEQYF
.	.	TRBV11-3	TRBJ2-2	TGTGCCAGCAGCTTAGGTGTCTACACCGGGGAGCTGTTTTTT	CASSLGVYTGELFF
.	.	TRBV19	TRBJ1-2	TGTGCCAGTAGTATTTTGAGCCGGGGAATCCTTAACTATGGCTACACCTTC	CASSILSRGILNYGYTF
TRBD2	.	TRBV5-1	TRBJ2-2	TGCGCCAGCAGCCCCGTCCGGGAGGGTGACACCGGGGAGCTGTTTTTT	CASSPVREGDTGELFF
.	.	TRBV7-8	TRBJ1-4	TGTGCCAGCAGCTCCTCTTGGGAGTTTGGAAAACTGTTTTTT	CASSSSWEFGKLFF
TRBD1	.	TRBV18	TRBJ1-4	TGTGCCAGCTCACCTACAGGGGTTTTCACTAATGAAAAACTGTTTTTT	CASSPTGVFTNEKLFF
TRBD1	.	TRBV7-6	TRBJ1-4	TGTGCCAGCAAGCCATCCGCCGGGACAGGGGGCGCGGGGAATGAAAAACTGTTTTTT	CASKPSAGTGGAGNEKLFF
TRBD1	.	TRBV19	TRBJ2-7	TGTGCCAGTAGTAACCCGGGACAGGTAAACGAGCAGTACTTC	CASSNPGQVNEQYF
TRBD1	.	TRBV2	TRBJ1-3	TGTGCCAGCAAGGGTGGACAGGACATGAGCTCTGGAAACACCATATATTTT	CASKGGQDMSSGNTIYF
TRBD2	.	TRBV4-1	TRBJ2-2	TGCGCCAGCAGCAAACCGGGACTAGCGGGAAACGGGGAGCTGTTTTTT	CASSKPGLAGNGELFF
TRBD1	.	TRBV6-5	TRBJ1-1	TGTGCCAGCACCCTAAGGGACAGGGCTGAAGCTTTCTTT	CASTLRDRAEAFF
TRBD1	.	TRBV19	TRBJ2-3	TGTGCCAGTAACCCGGGACAGGGAGTGCGGGATACGCAGTATTTT	CASNPGQGVRDTQYF
TRBD2	.	TRBV6-5	TRBJ2-1	TGTGCCAGCAGCGGGGGACTAGCGCGACATGAGTTCTTC	CASSGGLARHEFF
.	.	TRBV9	TRBJ2-1	TGTGCCAGCAGTCTAGACTCCTACAATGAGCAGTTCTTC	CASSLDSYNEQFF
.	.	TRBV27	TRBJ2-5	TGTGCCAGCAGTTTATGGGGGCGCGCCATACAAGAGACCCAGTACTTC	CASSLWGRAIQETQYF
TRBD1	.	TRBV11-3	TRBJ2-2	TGTGCCAGCAGCGCGAGGACAGGGGTCGTACCCGGGGAGCTGTTTTTT	CASSARTGVVPGELFF
TRBD1	.	TRBV5-1	TRBJ1-5	TGCGCCAGCAGCTTGGGGGGACAGGCAGAGCATCAGCCCCAGCATTTT	CASSLGGQAEHQPQHF
TRBD2	.	TRBV19	TRBJ2-1	TGTGCCAGTAGTGCGGGAGGCGGTTACAATGAGCAGTTCTTC	CASSAGGGYNEQFF
.	few	TRBV12-5	TRBJ1-1	TGTGCTAGTGGTTTGGTTAGGACGGGACATTTGTCAATGAACACTGAAGCTTTCTTT	CASGLVRTGHLSMNTEAFF
.	once	TRBV5-4	TRBJ2-6	TGTGCCAGCAGCTTGCCTAGGGGGTCTGGGGCCAACGTCCTGACTTTC	CASSLPRGSGANVLTF